The next 23 T cell receptor beta chains were all read from a single sample in a study of T-cell reconstitution after alpha-beta-depleted transplantation in children. Unique molecular identifiers were incorporated when the TCRbeta library was constructed. TCRdb reprocessed the PCR reads via MiXCR and lists one record per CDR3 protein. This repertoire shows some 500,000 distinct CDR3 sequences, around 20% found once; its top ten account for over 3%. The source was PBMCs from the stem cell graft donor, collected from the stem cell graft. Receptor source: a human donor who donated a stem cell graft to a child with acute lymphoblastic leukemia.

The chain recombines TRBV11-3 with TRBJ2-1; 7 bases map to TRBD2. The CDR3 spans 15 residues. J lost 4 bases, V lost 8 bases, and 11 bases had no gene match. Germline V CDR1 and CDR2: SGHNT, YENEEA. The CDR3 loop reads CASGIARGEYNEQFF. The CDR3 coding sequence is TGTGCCAGCGGGATAGCCCGGGGGGAGTACAATGAGCAGTTCTTC. The variable domain in full, completed from reference TRBV11-3 and TRBJ2-1, reads EAGVVQSPRYKIIEKKQPVAFWCNPISGHNTLYWYLQNLGQGPELLIRYENEEAVDDSQLPKDRFSAERLKGVDSTLKIQPAELGDSAVYLCASGIARGEYNEQFFGPGTRLTVL.

This clonotype was counted only a few times. The J gene is TRBJ1-1, the V gene TRBV11-2; D is unresolved. This CDR3 comprises 13 residues. V lost 6 bases and J lost 3, with 11 bases in between. Per germline, CDR1 SGHAT and CDR2 FQNNGV. For the CDR3, the DNA is TGTGCCAGCAGGGATTTTGAATACACTGAAGCTTTCTTT. This sequence encodes CASRDFEYTEAFF.

The CDR3 sequence: CASSLSTSGPTDTQYF. Written as DNA, the CDR3 is TGTGCCAGCAGCCTTTCGACTAGCGGGCCCACAGATACGCAGTATTTT. The J gene is TRBJ2-3, the V gene TRBV7-6, with 10 bases identical to TRBD2. With 5 bases clipped from V and 2 bases from J, the junction kept 7 bases outside the gene matches. CDR3 length equals 16 residues. Per germline, CDR1 SGHVS and CDR2 FNYEAQ.

For the CDR3, the DNA is TGTGCCAGCAGTCCCTTCACCTCTAGCACAGATACGCAGTATTTT. Protein product: CASSPFTSSTDTQYF. This chain joins TRBV27 and TRBJ2-3; the D is unclear. CDR3 size: 15 residues. Germline-derived CDR1 and CDR2 are MNHEY and SMNVEV (reference sequence). Trimming took 5 bases from V and 0 from J, leaving 12 bases between them.

The J gene is TRBJ1-1, the V gene TRBV20-1, with a possible D match to TRBD1 (6 bases). The ends were cut back, 4 bases at V and 1 base at J, with 7 bases in the middle. Germline-derived CDR1 and CDR2 are DFQATT and SNEGSKA (reference sequence). The CDR3 has 12 residues. The chain's CDR3 is CSAIGGNTEAFF. The CDR3 coding sequence is TGCAGTGCTATAGGGGGGAACACTGAAGCTTTCTTT.

This clonotype was counted between two and nine times. This sequence joins TRBV12-3 or TRBV12-4 and TRBJ2-7; a weak D match, TRBD2 (5 bases). This CDR3 region has 15 residues. V was clipped by 3 bases and J by 3 bases, with 15 bases between them. The CDR3 loop reads CASSFGAGEYYEQYF. CDR3 in DNA: TGTGCCAGCAGTTTCGGTGCCGGGGAATACTACGAGCAGTACTTC.

This clonotype has only a few counts. Germline is not matched at one junction end, which may reflect a read error. J is TRBJ2-7 and V is TRBV7-8; 13 bases are shared with TRBD2. The CDR3 has 13 amino acids. CDR1 and CDR2 from the germline V gene are SGHVS and FQNEAQ. The CDR3 protein is CASSISGTSGKDF. CDR3 in DNA: TGTGCCAGCAGCATCTCAGGGACTAGCGGGAAAGACTTC.

CDR3 sequence reads: CASSTQGRVGEQYF. The CDR3 nucleotides read TGTGCCAGCAGTACGCAAGGGCGGGTTGGTGAGCAGTACTTC. The J gene is TRBJ2-7, the V gene TRBV27, with a weak D call TRBD2 (5 bases). The CDR3 sequence is 14 residues long. Germline assignment: CDR1 MNHEY and CDR2 SMNVEV (reference sequence). Trimming cost V 5 bases and J 7 bases, with 18 bases left between them.

This clonotype was counted a few times. V gene TRBV9 combines with J gene TRBJ1-2; D remains ambiguous. The CDR3 contains 16 residues. CDR1 is SGDLS and CDR2 is YYNGEE in the germline V gene. V was cut by 0 bases and J by 2 bases, with 14 bases left in between. This chain's CDR3 is CASSVGGSLRNYGYTF. The CDR3 DNA follows: TGTGCCAGCAGCGTAGGCGGCAGTCTTAGGAACTATGGCTACACCTTC.

The chain combines TRBV20-1 with TRBJ2-2; 7 positions agree with TRBD1. The CDR3 has 14 residues. After removal of 3 bases from V and 7 bases from J, the junction contained 8 bases not matched to a gene. Germline loops: CDR1 DFQATT, CDR2 SNEGSKA (reference sequence). CDR3 region: CSASDRVLIGELFF. CDR3 nucleotides: TGCAGTGCTAGTGACAGGGTACTGATCGGGGAGCTGTTTTTT.

This clonotype was seen only a few times. V gene TRBV27 combines with J gene TRBJ1-3; D is ambiguous. The CDR3 is 14 residues long. V lost 5 bases to trimming and J lost 0 bases, with 8 bases between them. Germline V CDR1 and CDR2: MNHEY, SMNVEV (reference sequence). The CDR3 bases are TGTGCCAGCAGTGAAGGCTTCTCTGGAAACACCATATATTTT. This codes for CASSEGFSGNTIYF.

This clonotype showed up just a few times. The CDR3 protein is CASSLIQGNEQFF. CDR3 nucleotides: TGTGCCAGCAGCCTTATACAGGGGAATGAGCAGTTCTTC. The chain joins TRBV3-1 to TRBJ2-1; 7 bases map to TRBD1. Germline trimming cut 4 bases from V and 7 bases from J; bases unmatched to any gene: 4. The CDR3 extends over 13 amino acids. CDR1 and CDR2 from the germline V gene are LGHDT and YNNKEL (reference sequence).

This CDR3 reads CASSFLAGGWYEQFF. The DNA for the CDR3 is TGTGCCAGCAGCTTTCTAGCGGGAGGGTGGTATGAGCAGTTCTTC. The rearrangement joins TRBV11-1 to TRBJ2-1; 12 nucleotides align to TRBD2. The CDR3 is made up of 15 amino acids. Germline V lookup: CDR1 SGHAT, CDR2 FQDESV (reference sequence). V lost 3 bases to trimming and J lost 8 bases; unmatched junction nucleotides: 5.

The gene calls are TRBV6-5 and TRBJ1-5, with a possible D match to TRBD1 (5 bases). The CDR3 contains 15 residues. Trimming took 3 bases from V and 2 from J, leaving 11 bases between them. Germline lookup yields CDR1 MNHEY and CDR2 SVGAGI. CDR3 sequence: CASSYRQGGNQPQHF. CDR3 nucleotide sequence: TGTGCCAGCAGTTATAGGCAGGGCGGCAATCAGCCCCAGCATTTT.

This clonotype was counted between two and nine times. CDR3 DNA sequence: TGCGCCAGCAGCTTAGCGGGATCGGAGGATACGCAGTATTTT. This codes for CASSLAGSEDTQYF. The chain employs TRBV5-1 and TRBJ2-3; 7 bases are a match to TRBD2. Germline V gene data show CDR1 as SGHRS and CDR2 as YFSETQ. The CDR3 has 14 residues. V shed 2 bases, J shed 6 bases, and the junction held 6 bases outside the gene matches.

V usage is TRBV27 and J usage is TRBJ1-4; D is uncertain. The CDR3 runs 16 residues. Trimming removed 5 bases from V and 0 bases from J, with 13 bases in between. Germline CDR1 MNHEY, CDR2 SMNVEV (reference sequence). The CDR3 region is CASSSSRIATNEKLFF. For the CDR3, the DNA is TGTGCCAGCAGTAGTTCACGGATTGCAACTAATGAAAAACTGTTTTTT.

In its sample, this clonotype was seen a few times. The rearrangement uses TRBV27 and TRBJ2-7; a weak D match, TRBD2 (5 bases). The CDR3 length is 14 residues. The V gene's germline CDR1 is MNHEY and CDR2 SMNVEV (reference sequence). Trimming pared 6 bases from V and 1 base from J, leaving 13 bases between. The CDR3 is CASSPLGRSYEQYF. The CDR3 nucleotides read TGTGCCAGCAGCCCACTAGGGCGTTCCTACGAGCAGTACTTC.

This sequence joins TRBV10-3 and TRBJ2-1; 7 nucleotides align to TRBD1. The CDR3 extends over 12 amino acids. Germline CDR1 ENHRY, CDR2 SYGVKD. Trimming took 9 bases from V and 4 from J; bases not matched to a gene: 3. CDR3 DNA: TGTGCCATAGGGGACAGTTACAATGAGCAGTTCTTC. Translation gives CAIGDSYNEQFF.

This clonotype was seen many times. This chain uses TRBV6-5 with TRBJ2-7; 8 bases agree with TRBD1. Per germline, CDR1 MNHEY and CDR2 SVGAGI. The V and J ends lost 4 bases and 5 bases, in that order; junction bases with no gene match: 7. CDR3 size: 14 residues. CDR3 sequence reads: CASSLLQGADEQYF. DNA of the CDR3: TGTGCCAGCAGTTTGCTCCAGGGGGCCGACGAGCAGTACTTC.

A few counts support this clonotype. This sequence joins TRBV12-3 or TRBV12-4 and TRBJ2-4; D tentatively fits TRBD1 or TRBD2 (5 bases each). Trimming left V 3 bases short and J 9 bases short, with 12 bases between. There are 13 residues in the CDR3. The CDR3 is CASSLGVGIIQYF. The CDR3 DNA is TGTGCCAGCAGTTTGGGGGTGGGTATCATTCAGTACTTC.

The chain combines TRBV12-3 or TRBV12-4 with TRBJ2-3; D is unclear. Trimming pared 1 base from V and 2 bases from J, leaving 13 bases between. This CDR3 has 16 residues. CDR3 protein: CASSLGLTTSTDTQYF. CDR3 DNA: TGTGCCAGCAGTTTAGGACTTACGACCTCCACAGATACGCAGTATTTT.

The chain links TRBV6-1 to TRBJ2-7; no clear D gene. The CDR3 is 13 residues long. V was shortened by 5 bases and J by 2 bases, with 10 bases between the two germline ends. CDR1 is MNHNS and CDR2 is SASEGT in the germline V gene. DNA for the CDR3: TGTGCCAGCAGTCAGCGAGAGCCCTACGAGCAGTACTTC. Translation: CASSQREPYEQYF.

Ten or more counts support this clonotype. This rearrangement joins TRBV12-3 or TRBV12-4 to TRBJ2-4; 12 positions agree with TRBD1. This CDR3 comprises 21 residues. V lost 3 bases and J lost 0; bases outside the gene matches: 15. In nucleotides, the CDR3 is TGTGCCAGCAGTTTTCCGGGACAGGGGGCGCTGGATTCTCTAGCCAAAAACATTCAGTACTTC. This codes for CASSFPGQGALDSLAKNIQYF.